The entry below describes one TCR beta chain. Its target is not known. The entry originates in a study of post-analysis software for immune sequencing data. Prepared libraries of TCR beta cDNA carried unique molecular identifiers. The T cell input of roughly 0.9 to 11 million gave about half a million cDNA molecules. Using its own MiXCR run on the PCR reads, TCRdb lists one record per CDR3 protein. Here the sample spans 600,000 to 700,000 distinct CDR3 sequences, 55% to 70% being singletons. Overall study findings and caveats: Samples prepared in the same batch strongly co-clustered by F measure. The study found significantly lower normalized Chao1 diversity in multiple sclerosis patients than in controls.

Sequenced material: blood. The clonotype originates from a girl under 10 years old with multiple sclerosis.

CDR3 nucleotides: TGCGCCAGCAGCTACGGGACAGGAAGACAAGAGACCCAGTACTTC. This sequence encodes CASSYGTGRQETQYF. The chain uses TRBV5-1 and TRBJ2-5, with 8 bases matching TRBD1. CDR1 SGHRS and CDR2 YFSETQ come from the germline V gene. This CDR3 has 15 amino acids. After removal of 3 bases from V and 2 bases from J, the junction contained 6 bases not matched to a gene. Based on the CDR3 plus reference TRBV5-1 and TRBJ2-5, the full variable domain is KAGVTQTPRYLIKTRGQQVTLSCSPISGHRSVSWYQQTPGQGLQFLFEYFSETQRNKGNFPGRFSGRQFSNSRSEMNVSTLELGDSALYLCASSYGTGRQETQYFGPGTRLLVL.